Following are 26 T cell receptor beta chains from one sample sequenced in a study of identical twins. TCRdb analysed the 5' RACE reads with MiXCR anew, one entry per CDR3 protein. The data show 1,800,000 or so distinct CDR3 sequences, around 33% seen once. Material: cord blood. The source is a newborn girl in good health.

The rearrangement joins TRBV28 to TRBJ2-1; D is unresolved. CDR3 size: 14 residues. Looked up from germline, CDR1 is MDHEN and CDR2 is SYDVKM. V shed 5 bases and J shed 0 bases, with 8 bases lying between them. CDR3 region: CASSKLSSYNEQFF. CDR3 nucleotides: TGTGCCAGCAGTAAACTCAGCTCCTACAATGAGCAGTTCTTC.

The chain joins TRBV27 to TRBJ2-2, with no clear D. With 2 bases removed from V and 5 bases from J, the gap between germline ends came to 15 bases. Germline V gene lookup returns CDR1 MNHEY and CDR2 SMNVEV (reference sequence). The CDR3 runs 16 residues. The CDR3: CASSLGQRTATGELFF. In DNA, the CDR3 is TGTGCCAGCAGTTTAGGGCAAAGGACCGCTACCGGGGAGCTGTTTTTT.

This chain links TRBV5-1 with TRBJ2-7; D is uncertain. Germline V gene sequence: CDR1 SGHRS, CDR2 YFSETQ. Trimming shortened V by 2 bases and J by 1 base, and 13 bases separated the two germline ends. This CDR3 is built from 15 residues. CDR3 in DNA: TGCGCCAGCAGCTTTGAACCAGGTCTTTCCTACGAGCAGTACTTC. Encoded protein: CASSFEPGLSYEQYF.

The V gene is TRBV5-1, the J gene TRBJ2-5; 8 bases are shared with TRBD2. Germline assignment: CDR1 SGHRS and CDR2 YFSETQ. V was pared by 4 bases and J by 2 bases, with 4 bases of the junction left unmatched. CDR3 length: 14 amino acids. The CDR3 spells CASSIIAGQETQYF. In nucleotides, the CDR3 is TGCGCCAGCAGCATTATAGCGGGACAAGAGACCCAGTACTTC.

The rearrangement uses TRBV5-5 and TRBJ1-1; D might be TRBD1 (6 bases). The ends were cut back, 0 bases at V and 4 bases at J, with 19 bases in the middle. This CDR3 comprises 17 residues. The germline V gene encodes CDR1 SGHKS and CDR2 YYEKEE (reference sequence). The CDR3 reads CASSLAIGGRWGTEAFF. The CDR3 region has the DNA TGTGCCAGCAGCTTGGCCATAGGGGGGCGATGGGGCACTGAAGCTTTCTTT.

The CDR3 DNA is TGTGCCAGCTCAACGACTAGCGGGGGAGGCACAGATACGCAGTATTTT. It specifies CASSTTSGGGTDTQYF. This rearrangement joins TRBV18 to TRBJ2-3; 12 positions agree with TRBD2. V lost 5 bases, J lost 1 base, and 4 bases stayed unmatched. The CDR3 totals 16 residues. Looked up from germline, CDR1 is KGHSH and CDR2 is LQKENI.

In this sample, this clonotype turned up a few times. The rearrangement uses TRBV27 and TRBJ2-1; D may be TRBD1 or TRBD2 (5 bases each). Germline-derived CDR1 and CDR2 are MNHEY and SMNVEV (reference sequence). Trimming removed 7 bases from V and 9 bases from J, with 19 bases in between. CDR3 size: 14 residues. The CDR3 protein is CASTFGTEGAEQFF. DNA for the CDR3: TGTGCCAGCACCTTCGGGACCGAAGGGGCTGAGCAGTTCTTC.

This clonotype occurred many times. The genes are TRBV9 and TRBJ2-1; 13 positions agree with TRBD2. There are 16 residues in the CDR3. Germline V CDR1 and CDR2: SGDLS, YYNGEE. V lost 3 bases, J lost 0 bases, and 0 bases stayed unmatched. The CDR3 bases are TGTGCCAGCAGCGGGACTAGCGGGAGCTCCTACAATGAGCAGTTCTTC. It yields the protein CASSGTSGSSYNEQFF.

The V call is TRBV6-6, the J call TRBJ1-6; D not certain. This CDR3 comprises 16 residues. Trimming pared 0 bases from V and 7 bases from J, leaving 13 bases between. The germline V gene has CDR1 MNHNY and CDR2 SVGAGI (reference sequence). CDR3 in amino acids: CASSYSGHRLNSPLHF. DNA of the CDR3: TGTGCCAGCAGTTACTCGGGTCACCGCCTAAATTCACCCCTCCACTTT.

The chain is built from TRBV9 and TRBJ2-6; D perhaps matches TRBD2 (5 bases). V lost 0 bases and J 0 bases, leaving 19 bases between the germline ends. The germline V gene has CDR1 SGDLS and CDR2 YYNGEE. The CDR3 has 20 residues. In nucleotides, the CDR3 is TGTGCCAGCAGCGTAGGCGTCTCGTCGGGATTACTCTCTGGGGCCAACGTCCTGACTTTC. This gives the protein CASSVGVSSGLLSGANVLTF.

The CDR3: CASSLNPDGGRFTEAFF. CDR3 in DNA: TGCGCCAGCAGCTTGAACCCCGACGGGGGAAGGTTCACTGAAGCTTTCTTT. This chain connects TRBV5-1 to TRBJ1-1; D is possibly TRBD1 (5 bases). V lost 1 base to trimming and J lost 4 bases, with 20 bases between them. The CDR3 extends over 17 amino acids. Germline V gene data show CDR1 as SGHRS and CDR2 as YFSETQ.

This sequence joins TRBV20-1 and TRBJ1-1; D is uncertain. CDR1 and CDR2 (germline): DFQATT, SNEGSKA (reference sequence). The V end was cut by 5 bases, the J end by 4 bases, with 11 bases between. The CDR3 is 12 residues long. The DNA of the CDR3 is TGCAGTGCTCTTACCGGGAGCACTGAAGCTTTCTTT. Translation gives CSALTGSTEAFF.

The rearrangement uses TRBV20-1 and TRBJ1-4, with TRBD1 as a possible D gene (6 bases). In germline, CDR1 is DFQATT, CDR2 SNEGSKA (reference sequence). The V and J ends lost 6 bases and 7 bases respectively, with 18 bases between them. This CDR3 is built from 14 residues. CDR3 protein: CSASTGTKTEKLFF. CDR3 DNA sequence: TGCAGTGCCTCAACCGGGACAAAGACTGAAAAACTGTTTTTT.

This clonotype has just a few counts. The chain combines TRBV20-1 with TRBJ2-1; the D is unclear. V lost 3 bases, J lost 3 bases, and 18 bases lay in between. Germline V CDR1 and CDR2: DFQATT, SNEGSKA (reference sequence). The CDR3 loop spans 16 amino acids. The CDR3 region is CSASPLTSENYNEQFF. The CDR3, as DNA: TGCAGTGCTAGTCCCCTGACGTCTGAGAACTACAATGAGCAGTTCTTC.

The chain has TRBV10-3 and TRBJ2-1; 9 nucleotides line up with TRBD2. CDR3 length: 13 residues. Germline CDR1 ENHRY, CDR2 SYGVKD. With V trimmed by 7 bases and J by 6 bases, 4 bases remained unmatched. CDR3 protein: CAIKGGGANEQFF. For the CDR3, the DNA is TGTGCCATCAAGGGCGGGGGGGCCAATGAGCAGTTCTTC.

In this sample, this clonotype turned up a few times. The DNA of the CDR3 is TGTGCCAGCTCACCACGGGTTGGGGGCAATCAGCCCCAGCATTTT. Translated, it gives CASSPRVGGNQPQHF. The J gene is TRBJ1-5, the V gene TRBV18; no clear D gene. CDR3 size: 15 residues. Germline loops: CDR1 KGHSH, CDR2 LQKENI. Trimming removed 1 base from V and 2 bases from J, with 9 bases in between. Full variable domain (outside the CDR3, taken from reference TRBV18 and TRBJ1-5): NAGVMQNPRHLVRRRGQEARLRCSPMKGHSHVYWYRQLPEEGLKFMVYLQKENIIDESGMPKERFSAEFPKEGPSILRIQQVVRGDSAAYFCASSPRVGGNQPQHFGDGTRLSIL.

This clonotype was counted only a few times. The chain recombines TRBV7-9 with TRBJ2-1; 9 positions match TRBD1. J lost 2 bases, V lost 0 bases, and 2 bases had no gene match. Germline lookup yields CDR1 SEHNR and CDR2 FQNEAQ (reference sequence). CDR3 size: 16 residues. This CDR3 is CASSLARQGAYNEQFF. CDR3 nucleotide sequence: TGTGCCAGCAGCTTAGCAAGACAGGGGGCCTACAATGAGCAGTTCTTC.

This chain links TRBV20-1 with TRBJ1-5, with a weak D call TRBD1 (5 bases). V was pared by 0 bases and J by 0 bases, with 18 bases between. The germline CDR1 and CDR2 sequences are DFQATT and SNEGSKA (reference sequence). The CDR3 is made up of 18 amino acids. The CDR3 DNA reads TGCAGTGCTAGAGAAGGGGCACCTCCCTTTTATAGCAATCAGCCCCAGCATTTT. Its translation is CSAREGAPPFYSNQPQHF.

The gene calls are TRBV7-2 and TRBJ1-3; no definite D call. The CDR3 loop spans 15 amino acids. Germline V lookup: CDR1 SGHTA, CDR2 FQGNSA. The V end was cut by 3 bases, the J end by 0 bases, with 9 bases between. CDR3 nucleotides: TGTGCCAGCAGCTTCGGGGAAAGCTCTGGAAACACCATATATTTT. Translated, it gives CASSFGESSGNTIYF.

V gene TRBV12-3 or TRBV12-4 combines with J gene TRBJ2-1, with D possibly being TRBD1 or TRBD2 (5 bases each). CDR3 size: 12 residues. V was cut by 7 bases and J by 6 bases, with 10 bases left in between. The CDR3 DNA reads as TGTGCCAGCACAGAGGGGCGCAATGAGCAGTTCTTC. Its protein product is CASTEGRNEQFF.

This sequence joins TRBV25-1 and TRBJ2-3, with TRBD2 identical over 7 bases. Germline V gene data show CDR1 as MGHDK and CDR2 as SYGVNS. This CDR3 spans 13 amino acids. V was clipped by 6 bases and J by 8 bases; unmatched bases: 8. CDR3 in DNA: TGTGCCAGCAGATTCCCGGGGAGGGGTACGCAGTATTTT. Translated: CASRFPGRGTQYF.

This clonotype was detected only a few times. The rearrangement uses TRBV13 and TRBJ2-5, with a possible D match to TRBD2 (6 bases). CDR3 size: 17 residues. Germline V gene data show CDR1 as PRHDT and CDR2 as FYEKMQ (reference sequence). V lost 3 bases and J 3 bases, leaving 20 bases between the germline ends. The CDR3 nucleotides read TGTGCCAGCAGCTTTTCGGTTCGCCGGGGGTCTGAAGAGACCCAGTACTTC. Protein product: CASSFSVRRGSEETQYF. The full variable domain, completed using reference TRBV13 and TRBJ2-5, is AAGVIQSPRHLIKEKRETATLKCYPIPRHDTVYWYQQGPGQDPQFLISFYEKMQSDKGSIPDRFSAQQFSDYHSELNMSSLELGDSALYFCASSFSVRRGSEETQYFGPGTRLLVL.

The genes are TRBV20-1 and TRBJ2-7, with unresolved D. Germline V gene data show CDR1 as DFQATT and CDR2 as SNEGSKA (reference sequence). This CDR3 has 15 amino acids. V was clipped by 0 bases and J by 2 bases, with 14 bases between them. CDR3 sequence reads: CSARDPHFSPYEQYF. Here the CDR3 DNA reads TGCAGTGCTAGAGACCCCCATTTTAGCCCCTACGAGCAGTACTTC.

This clonotype has more than one count but fewer than ten. The rearrangement joins TRBV20-1 to TRBJ2-1; TRBD2 aligns across 10 bases. V shed 6 bases and J 2 bases; nucleotides not matched to a gene: 7. Germline CDR1 DFQATT, CDR2 SNEGSKA (reference sequence). The CDR3 covers 15 residues. The CDR3 spells CSARSGGATYNEQFF. The CDR3 nucleotides are TGCAGTGCCAGAAGCGGGGGGGCCACCTACAATGAGCAGTTCTTC.

V and J are TRBV12-3 or TRBV12-4 and TRBJ2-2; TRBD1 matches at 7 bases. After removal of 5 bases from V and 5 bases from J, the junction contained 8 bases not matched to a gene. The CDR3 spans 15 residues. The CDR3 nucleotides are TGTGCCAGCAGTAGAAAAACAGGGGAGACCGGGGAGCTGTTTTTT. This translates into CASSRKTGETGELFF.

Concerning this clonotype: This may be a read error: a much more frequent sequence differs by one nucleotide. V and J are TRBV4-2 and TRBJ2-1, with 11 bases that match TRBD2. The J call may be incorrect, as the DNA end agrees better with TRBJ2-7. Germline V gene sequence: CDR1 LGHNA, CDR2 YNFKEQ. The CDR3 is 17 amino acids. The CDR3 reads CASSQDSGGASYNEQYF. The CDR3 DNA reads TGTGCCAGCAGCCAAGATAGCGGGGGGGCGTCCTACAATGAGCAGTACTTC.